The clone carrying this TCR beta chain was observed many times. This sample is part of a study of identical twins. Germline CDR1 reads LNHNV; CDR2 reads YYDKDF (reference sequence). With 0 bases clipped from V and 3 bases from J, the junction kept 2 bases outside the gene matches. The CDR3 totals 15 residues. Using its own MiXCR run on the 5' RACE reads, TCRdb lists one record per CDR3 protein. The sample has roughly 700,000 distinct CDR3 sequences, less than 10% seen once; the top ten hold approximately 0.94%. The data were also submitted as part of a second study, on yellow fever vaccine responses in identical twins.

This chain links TRBV15 with TRBJ2-4; 7 nucleotides match TRBD1. The sequence came from a young woman in good health. Sequencing was done on a sample of PBMCs. The CDR3 region is CATSRDRQGKNIQYF. CDR3 DNA: TGTGCCACCAGCAGAGATCGACAGGGCAAAAACATTCAGTACTTC. The whole variable domain, filled in from reference TRBV15 and TRBJ2-4, reads DAMVIQNPRYQVTQFGKPVTLSCSQTLNHNVMYWYQQKSSQAPKLLFHYYDKDFNNEADTPDNFQSRRPNTSFCFLDIRSPGLGDTAMYLCATSRDRQGKNIQYFGAGTRLSVL.